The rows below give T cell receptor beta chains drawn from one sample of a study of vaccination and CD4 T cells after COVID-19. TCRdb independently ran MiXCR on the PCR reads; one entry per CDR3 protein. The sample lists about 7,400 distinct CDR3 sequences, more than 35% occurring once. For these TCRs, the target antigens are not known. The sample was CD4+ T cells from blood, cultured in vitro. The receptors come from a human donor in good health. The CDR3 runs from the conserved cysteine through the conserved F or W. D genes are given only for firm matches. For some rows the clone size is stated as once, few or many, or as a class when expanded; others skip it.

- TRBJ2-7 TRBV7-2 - CASSKWWGEQYF TGTGCCAGCAGCAAGTGGTGGGGCGAGCAGTACTTC
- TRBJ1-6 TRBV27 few CASSPLQASYNSPLHF TGTGCCAGCAGTCCCCTACAGGCGAGCTATAATTCACCCCTCCACTTT
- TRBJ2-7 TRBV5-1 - CASTADANSYEQYF TGCGCCAGCACCGCGGACGCAAACTCCTACGAGCAGTACTTC
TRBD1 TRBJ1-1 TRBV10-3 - CAISESRGQVSGTEAFF TGTGCCATCAGTGAGTCGCGGGGACAGGTCTCGGGGACTGAAGCTTTCTTT
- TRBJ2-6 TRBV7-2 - CASSPGLWGRSFSGANVLTF TGTGCCAGCAGCCCCGGATTATGGGGCAGGTCCTTCTCTGGGGCCAACGTCCTGACTTTC
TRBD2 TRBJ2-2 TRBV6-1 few CASSGRGDNTGELFF TGTGCCAGCAGTGGACGGGGGGATAACACCGGGGAGCTGTTTTTT
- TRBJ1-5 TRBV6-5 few CASSYDGINQPQHF TGTGCCAGCAGTTACGACGGAATAAATCAGCCCCAGCATTTT
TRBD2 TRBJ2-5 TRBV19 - CASSIRLAGGYQETRYF TGTGCCAGTAGTATACGACTAGCGGGCGGGTACCAAGAGACCCGGTACTTC
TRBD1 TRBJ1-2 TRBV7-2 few CASSFPQGGRLNYGYTF TGTGCCAGCAGCTTCCCCCAGGGGGGGAGACTTAACTATGGCTACACCTTC
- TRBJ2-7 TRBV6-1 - CASSLAVREFEQYF TGTGCCAGCAGCCTCGCTGTCCGGGAGTTCGAGCAGTACTTC
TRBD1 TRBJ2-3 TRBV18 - CASSPLGTGVTDTQYF TGTGCCAGCTCACCATTGGGGACAGGGGTCACAGATACGCAGTATTTT
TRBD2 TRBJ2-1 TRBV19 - CASSLSGSSYNEQFF TGTGCCAGTAGCCTTAGCGGGAGCTCCTACAATGAGCAGTTCTTC
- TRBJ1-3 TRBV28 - CASIDSRGNTIYF TGTGCCAGCATTGACAGTCGGGGAAACACCATATATTTT
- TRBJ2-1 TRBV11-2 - CASSLGGPLGNEQFF TGTGCCAGCAGCTTAGGTGGTCCGCTGGGGAATGAGCAGTTCTTC
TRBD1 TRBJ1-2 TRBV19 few CASKGTGLLDYGYTF TGTGCCAGTAAAGGGACAGGGCTCCTGGACTATGGCTACACCTTC
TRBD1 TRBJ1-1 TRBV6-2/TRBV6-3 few CASSYPKLATGALGLRNTEAFF TGTGCCAGCAGTTACCCTAAATTGGCGACAGGGGCTTTAGGTCTGAGGAACACTGAAGCTTTCTTT
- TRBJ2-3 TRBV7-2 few CASSPGLSTDTQYF TGTGCCAGCAGCCCCGGACTTAGCACAGATACGCAGTATTTT
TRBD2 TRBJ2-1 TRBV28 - CASSCINPNSGGAVMCNEQFF TGTGCCAGCAGTTGCATAAACCCTAATAGCGGGGGGGCGGTCATGTGCAATGAGCAGTTCTTC
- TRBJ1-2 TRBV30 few CAWIQLQGFYGYTF TGTGCCTGGATTCAGCTGCAGGGATTCTATGGCTACACCTTC
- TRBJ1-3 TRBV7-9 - CASSLAGNTIYF TGTGCCAGCAGCTTAGCTGGAAACACCATATATTTT
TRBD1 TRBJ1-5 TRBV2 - CASRGGGGRGGNQPQHF TGTGCCAGCAGGGGGGGAGGGGGCCGTGGGGGCAATCAGCCCCAGCATTTT
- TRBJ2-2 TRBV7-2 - CASSFGTGELFF TGTGCCAGCAGCTTTGGCACCGGGGAGCTGTTTTTT
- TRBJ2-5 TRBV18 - CASSPPVEGRETQYF TGTGCCAGCTCACCACCGGTTGAGGGGCGGGAGACCCAGTACTTC
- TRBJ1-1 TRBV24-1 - CAPKGGREAFF TGTGCCCCGAAAGGAGGACGTGAAGCTTTCTTT
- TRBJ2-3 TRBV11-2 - CASSFEGWTDTQYF TGTGCCAGCAGCTTTGAGGGTTGGACAGATACGCAGTATTTT
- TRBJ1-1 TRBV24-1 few CATPKGWENTEAFF TGTGCCACCCCCAAGGGATGGGAGAACACTGAAGCTTTCTTT
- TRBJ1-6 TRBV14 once CASSQDFLSPLHF TGTGCCAGCAGCCAAGACTTTCTCTCACCCCTCCACTTT
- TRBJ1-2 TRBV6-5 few CASSYSNEQLYGYTF TGTGCCAGCAGTTACTCTAACGAGCAACTATATGGCTACACCTTC
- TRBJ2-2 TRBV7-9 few CASSFLVRPDGELFF TGTGCCAGCAGCTTCCTAGTTAGGCCGGACGGGGAGCTGTTTTTT
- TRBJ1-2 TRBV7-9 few CASSLDHMRAPYGYTF TGTGCCAGCAGCTTAGACCATATGAGGGCCCCCTATGGCTACACCTTC
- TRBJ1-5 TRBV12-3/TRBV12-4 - CASSFRGIGNQPQHF TGTGCCAGCAGTTTTAGGGGTATCGGCAATCAGCCCCAGCATTTT
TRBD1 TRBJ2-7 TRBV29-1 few CSVLPGTGHTYEQYF TGCAGCGTGCTTCCTGGGACAGGGCACACCTACGAGCAGTACTTC
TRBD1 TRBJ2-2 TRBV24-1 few CATSDRTGATGELFF TGTGCCACCAGTGACCGGACAGGGGCAACGGGGGAGCTGTTTTTT
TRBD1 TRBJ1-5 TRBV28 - CASSPTRGQGSQPQHF TGTGCCAGCAGTCCTACCAGGGGACAGGGCAGTCAGCCCCAGCATTTT
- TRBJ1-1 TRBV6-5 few CASSYRSTGNTEAFF TGTGCCAGCAGTTACCGATCGACAGGGAACACTGAAGCTTTCTTT
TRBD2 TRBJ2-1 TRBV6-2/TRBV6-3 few CASTQGLAGPLTFF TGTGCCAGCACCCAAGGGCTAGCGGGGCCTCTTACGTTCTTC